The clone carrying this TCR beta chain was observed a few times. The antigen is not known. CDR1 is SNHLY, CDR2 FYNNEI, per germline. The CDR3 contains 12 residues. Trimming took 7 bases from V and 6 from J, leaving 12 bases between them. Thawed PBMCs were FACS-sorted into unstimulated CD4+CD25+CD127- regulatory T cells, CD4+CD25- non-regulatory cells, CD4 and CD8 cells. The source of the sample is a study of Tregs in tolerant kidney transplant recipients. General study points: The most relevant donor-specific Treg TCRbeta repertoire apparently came from expansion with activated donor B cells. Validation in larger populations is needed because few patients were studied.

TCRdb's table, derived via immunoSEQ multiplex PCR, lists solely in-frame clones and lacks some. The sample includes some 250,000 clones, roughly 80% of them seen just once. The sample was CD4+ T cells from blood. The sequence came from a human donor in good health. The genes are TRBV2 and TRBJ1-2; D uncertain. The CDR3 region is CASTEQVDGYTF. CDR3 coding DNA: TGTGCCAGCACCGAACAAGTCGATGGCTACACCTTC. The whole variable domain, remainder taken from reference TRBV2 and TRBJ1-2, is EPEVTQTPSHQVTQMGQEVILRCVPISNHLYFYWYRQILGQKVEFLVSFYNNEISEKSEIFDDQFSVERPDGSNFTLKIRSTKLEDSAMYFCASTEQVDGYTFGSGTRLTVV.